Below, 9 T cell receptor beta chains from the same sample are listed, as sequenced in a study of T cells in Graves' hyperthyroidism and ophthalmopathy. Researchers took RNA transcripts and amplified the TCR beta CDR3 regions from them. TCR CDR3 regions were first amplified by RT-PCR with HTBI primers. Using its own MiXCR run on the multiplex PCR reads, TCRdb lists one record per CDR3 protein. The sample carries around 180,000 distinct CDR3 sequences, 15% to 20% recorded once. The sequenced sample was blood. The receptors shown here come from a woman in her forties or fifties with Graves' hyperthyroidism.

This clonotype was counted ten times or more. This CDR3 reads CASSSREGTEAFF. CDR3 nucleotide sequence: TGTGCCAGCAGCTCCAGGGAAGGCACTGAAGCTTTCTTT. The gene calls are TRBV7-2 and TRBJ1-1; weak D call: TRBD1 (5 bases). Looked up from germline, CDR1 is SGHTA and CDR2 is FQGNSA. The V end lost 4 bases, the J end lost 4 bases, and 10 bases lay between the germline ends. The CDR3 spans 13 residues.

This clonotype was recorded at least ten times. The rearrangement joins TRBV27 to TRBJ1-2; 7 bases match TRBD1. J was trimmed by 4 bases and V by 2 bases; bases with no gene match: 4. The CDR3 length is 14 residues. Germline CDR1 and CDR2: MNHEY and SMNVEV (reference sequence). The CDR3 region has the DNA TGTGCCAGCAGTTTACAGGGGGGGACCTATGGCTACACCTTC. Its protein product is CASSLQGGTYGYTF.

This clonotype was seen repeatedly, ten times or more. The J gene is TRBJ2-1, the V gene TRBV11-2, with 12 nucleotides matching TRBD2. J lost 4 bases, V lost 5 bases, and 6 bases had no gene match. Germline loops: CDR1 SGHAT, CDR2 FQNNGV. The CDR3 has 16 residues. The chain's CDR3 is CASSVGLAGGYNEQFF. The CDR3 DNA follows: TGTGCCAGCAGCGTAGGCCTAGCGGGGGGGTACAATGAGCAGTTCTTC.

The chain has TRBV7-9 and TRBJ2-5; tentative D call: TRBD2 (5 bases). Germline loops: CDR1 SEHNR, CDR2 FQNEAQ (reference sequence). V was pared by 5 bases and J by 5 bases, with 15 bases between. The CDR3 has 14 residues. In DNA form, the CDR3 reads TGTGCCAGCAGCGGCGATCTAGAGCGGGAGACCCAGTACTTC. This translates into CASSGDLERETQYF.

This clonotype was seen repeatedly, ten times or more. The chain is built from TRBV25-1 and TRBJ2-3; D possibly corresponds to TRBD2 (6 bases). The length of the CDR3 is 15 residues. Deletions cut 2 bases from V and 3 bases from J, with 12 bases between. Germline CDR1 and CDR2: MGHDK and SYGVNS. The CDR3 sequence is CASSEGEDWTDTQYF. The CDR3, as DNA: TGTGCCAGCAGTGAAGGGGAGGATTGGACAGATACGCAGTATTTT.

The V and J genes are TRBV3-1 and TRBJ2-7; 12 bases agree with TRBD2. The CDR3 runs to 15 residues. The germline V gene encodes CDR1 LGHDT and CDR2 YNNKEL (reference sequence). With 4 bases clipped from V and 3 bases from J, the junction kept 4 bases outside the gene matches. The CDR3 DNA follows: TGTGCCAGCAGCCCGCTAGCGGGGGGGTACTACGAGCAGTACTTC. Protein product: CASSPLAGGYYEQYF.

This clonotype was recorded at least ten times. J is TRBJ2-7 and V is TRBV11-2, with a tentative D call TRBD1 (5 bases). This CDR3 has 18 residues. The V end lost 1 base, the J end lost 2 bases, and 21 bases lay between the germline ends. The germline gives CDR1 SGHAT, CDR2 FQNNGV. The CDR3 protein is CASSLATSGAVTPYEQYF. CDR3 DNA sequence: TGTGCCAGCAGCTTAGCTACCAGTGGGGCAGTCACCCCCTACGAGCAGTACTTC.

This clonotype was seen repeatedly, ten times or more. V is TRBV27 and J is TRBJ1-5; 8 bases match TRBD1. V trimming: 5 bases; J trimming: 8 bases; junction bases outside the gene matches: 14. CDR1 and CDR2 from the germline V gene are MNHEY and SMNVEV (reference sequence). The CDR3 totals 16 residues. The CDR3 here is CASSPRTGFPGEPQHF. As DNA, the CDR3 is TGTGCCAGCAGTCCCCGGACAGGGTTCCCGGGGGAGCCCCAGCATTTT.

This clonotype was counted between two and nine times. The chain recombines TRBV5-5 with TRBJ2-7, with 11 bases aligning to TRBD2. Trimming took 7 bases from V and 2 from J; bases not matched to a gene: 8. Germline V gene data show CDR1 as SGHKS and CDR2 as YYEKEE (reference sequence). CDR3 length equals 15 residues. The CDR3 sequence is CASRASGGNTYEQYF. The CDR3 coding sequence is TGTGCCAGCCGTGCTAGCGGGGGGAATACCTACGAGCAGTACTTC. The whole variable domain, remainder taken from reference TRBV5-5 and TRBJ2-7, is DAGVTQSPTHLIKTRGQQVTLRCSPISGHKSVSWYQQVLGQGPQFIFQYYEKEERGRGNFPDRFSARQFPNYSSELNVNALLLGDSALYLCASRASGGNTYEQYFGPGTRLTVT.